These T cell receptor beta chains were read from a single sample in a study of vaccination effects on CD4 cells after COVID-19. Their specific antigens are unknown. Some clones are missing from TCRdb's copy, which holds only in-frame ones; the method was immunoSEQ multiplex PCR. In the table there are 65,000 to 75,000 clones, 74% of which are singletons. Sequenced material: CD4+ T cells from PBMCs cultured with HCoV-229E spike peptides, taken after COVID-19 vaccination. The origin of the receptors is a human donor who received a COVID-19 vaccine. Each CDR3 is given with its conserved first and last residue. Fields, in order: V gene, D gene, clone size, J gene, CDR3 protein, CDR3 DNA. The D gene is left open where the match is weak. For some rows the clone size is stated as once, few or many, or as a class when expanded; others skip it.

>TRBV6-2/TRBV6-3|TRBD1|NA|TRBJ2-5
CASSYPGQVREETQYF
TGTGCCAGCAGTTACCCCGGACAGGTACGAGAAGAGACCCAGTACTTC
>TRBV18|NA|NA|TRBJ1-6
CASSSTESSYNSPLHF
TGTGCCAGCTCATCAACAGAGAGCTCCTATAATTCACCCCTCCACTTT
>TRBV5-1|TRBD1|once|TRBJ2-3
CASSMGQGPDTQYF
TGCGCCAGCAGCATGGGACAGGGCCCAGATACGCAGTATTTT
>TRBV29-1|NA|NA|TRBJ1-3
CSVDQQYSGNTIYF
TGCAGCGTTGACCAACAGTACTCTGGAAACACCATATATTTT
>TRBV7-2|TRBD1|NA|TRBJ1-2
CASTEGRGVGYTF
TGTGCCAGCACCGAGGGCAGGGGGGTAGGCTACACCTTC
>TRBV2|TRBD1|NA|TRBJ1-4
CASGGQGGRANEKLFF
TGTGCCAGCGGAGGACAGGGAGGAAGGGCTAATGAAAAACTGTTTTTT
>TRBV7-2|TRBD1|NA|TRBJ1-2
CASSLMGQVNYGYTF
TGTGCCAGCAGCTTAATGGGACAGGTTAACTATGGCTACACCTTC
>TRBV4-1|TRBD1|NA|TRBJ2-2
CASSQGAGQGRMDTGELFF
TGCGCCAGCAGCCAAGGGGCGGGACAGGGAAGGATGGACACCGGGGAGCTGTTTTTT
>TRBV9|NA|NA|TRBJ2-2
CASSDKRDSQAGELFF
TGTGCCAGCAGCGACAAACGGGACTCCCAGGCCGGGGAGCTGTTTTTT
>TRBV14|NA|NA|TRBJ1-2
CASSQVFPGHYTF
TGTGCCAGCAGCCAAGTTTTCCCCGGCCATTACACCTTC
>TRBV15|TRBD1|once|TRBJ1-3
CATSRTPDRNGGNTIYF
TGTGCCACCAGCAGAACTCCGGACAGGAACGGAGGAAACACCATATATTTT
>TRBV5-3|NA|few|TRBJ1-1
CARSLGGPQTMNTEAFF
TGTGCCAGAAGCTTGGGGGGGCCTCAGACTATGAACACTGAAGCTTTCTTT
>TRBV27|NA|few|TRBJ1-1
CARGEGEGTEAFF
TGTGCCAGGGGGGAGGGCGAGGGCACTGAAGCTTTCTTT
>TRBV6-5|NA|NA|TRBJ1-3
CASRGTDSGNTIYF
TGTGCCAGCAGAGGCACAGACTCTGGAAACACCATATATTTT
>TRBV11-2|NA|NA|TRBJ1-1
CASRPGRGIFDTEAFF
TGTGCCAGCAGACCCGGCAGGGGCATTTTTGACACTGAAGCTTTCTTT
>TRBV7-3|TRBD1|NA|TRBJ1-1
CASSPQGAQTEAFF
TGTGCCAGCAGCCCACAGGGGGCGCAAACTGAAGCTTTCTTT
>TRBV5-1|NA|NA|TRBJ2-2
CASSLALGTGELFF
TGCGCCAGCAGCTTGGCTTTAGGAACCGGGGAGCTGTTTTTT
>TRBV24-1|NA|NA|TRBJ2-1
CATSETGVASNEQFF
TGTGCCACCAGTGAGACTGGGGTCGCGTCCAATGAGCAGTTCTTC
>TRBV18|NA|medium-sized|TRBJ1-2
CASSPRSPEIYGYTF
TGTGCCAGCTCACCACGCTCTCCAGAAATCTATGGCTACACCTTC
>TRBV10-3|NA|NA|TRBJ1-6
CAISEVGSSYNSPLHF
TGTGCCATCAGTGAAGTTGGGAGCTCCTATAATTCACCCCTCCACTTT
>TRBV5-6|TRBD1|few|TRBJ1-6
CASSLRQGAANSPLHF
TGTGCCAGCAGCCTAAGACAGGGGGCGGCTAATTCACCCCTCCACTTT
>TRBV7-9|NA|NA|TRBJ2-5
CASSLAEETQYF
TGTGCCAGCAGCTTAGCCGAAGAGACCCAGTACTTC
>TRBV21-1|NA|NA|TRBJ2-6
CASSTPGSGANVLTF
TGTGCCAGCAGCACCCCGGGATCTGGGGCCAACGTCCTGACTTTC
>TRBV6-2/TRBV6-3|NA|few|TRBJ1-5
CASSYVRDQPQHF
TGTGCCAGCAGTTACGTAAGAGATCAGCCCCAGCATTTT
>TRBV24-1|NA|NA|TRBJ2-3
CATRVGGGETDTQYF
TGTGCCACCAGGGTAGGGGGCGGGGAGACAGATACGCAGTATTTT
>TRBV9|TRBD1|NA|TRBJ1-2
CASSSGLSDRGRGGYTF
TGTGCCAGCAGCTCCGGACTATCAGACAGGGGGCGAGGTGGCTACACCTTC
>TRBV5-4|TRBD1|few|TRBJ2-5
CASSKATGTGETQYF
TGTGCCAGCAGCAAGGCGACAGGGACGGGAGAGACCCAGTACTTC
>TRBV2|TRBD1|NA|TRBJ1-2
CASQGQGNYGYTF
TGTGCCAGCCAGGGACAGGGGAACTATGGCTACACCTTC
>TRBV19|TRBD1|NA|TRBJ2-3
CASSNRPGTVTDTQYF
TGTGCCAGTAGTAACCGACCCGGGACAGTCACAGATACGCAGTATTTT
>TRBV5-1|NA|few|TRBJ2-5
CASSFQETQYF
TGCGCCAGCAGCTTCCAAGAGACCCAGTACTTC
>TRBV2|TRBD1|NA|TRBJ2-1
CASSEGQGGNEQFF
TGTGCCAGCAGTGAGGGACAGGGTGGGAATGAGCAGTTCTTC
>TRBV24-1|NA|NA|TRBJ2-2
CATSDSRRGGPGELFF
TGTGCCACCAGTGATTCGCGGCGAGGAGGGCCCGGGGAGCTGTTTTTT
>TRBV4-3|NA|NA|TRBJ2-5
CASSQEGRAVETQYF
TGCGCCAGCAGCCAAGAAGGCAGGGCAGTTGAGACCCAGTACTTC
>TRBV9|NA|NA|TRBJ2-2
CASSWGGTGELFF
TGTGCCAGCAGCTGGGGAGGCACCGGGGAGCTGTTTTTT
>TRBV10-1|NA|NA|TRBJ2-5
CASSESGTQETQYF
TGCGCCAGCAGTGAGTCCGGGACTCAAGAGACCCAGTACTTC
>TRBV27|NA|few|TRBJ2-2
CASKRTRNTGELFF
TGTGCCAGCAAAAGGACAAGGAACACCGGGGAGCTGTTTTTT
>TRBV2|NA|NA|TRBJ2-2
CASSEWGPNTGELFF
TGTGCCAGCAGTGAATGGGGCCCCAACACCGGGGAGCTGTTTTTT
>TRBV19|TRBD2|NA|TRBJ2-5
CASSTGRVETQYF
TGTGCCAGTAGTACGGGGAGGGTTGAGACCCAGTACTTC
>TRBV18|NA|NA|TRBJ1-2
CASSPPSRVTNYGYTF
TGTGCCAGCTCACCACCGTCGAGGGTAACTAACTATGGCTACACCTTC
>TRBV20-1|TRBD1|few|TRBJ1-5
CSAGGVQPQHF
TGCAGTGCAGGGGGCGTTCAGCCCCAGCATTTT
>TRBV18|NA|NA|TRBJ2-4
CASSPPGLAKNIQYF
TGTGCCAGCTCACCACCGGGCCTAGCCAAAAACATTCAGTACTTC
>TRBV19|NA|NA|TRBJ1-1
CASSTGSDTEAFF
TGTGCCAGTAGTACAGGATCGGACACTGAAGCTTTCTTT
>TRBV5-4|NA|NA|TRBJ2-5
CASSLTPGDQETQYF
TGTGCCAGCAGCTTGACTCCGGGGGATCAAGAGACCCAGTACTTC
>TRBV9|NA|NA|TRBJ1-6
CASSATENSPLHF
TGTGCCAGCAGCGCGACAGAGAATTCACCCCTCCACTTT
>TRBV4-1|TRBD2|NA|TRBJ2-5
CASSQGLAGRETQYF
TGCGCCAGCAGCCAAGGGCTAGCGGGGAGAGAGACCCAGTACTTC
>TRBV11-2|NA|NA|TRBJ1-1
CASSPRGANTEAFF
TGTGCCAGCAGCCCTCGAGGAGCGAACACTGAAGCTTTCTTT
>TRBV5-1|TRBD2|NA|TRBJ2-1
CASSFLAGGNNEQFF
TGCGCCAGCAGCTTTCTAGCGGGGGGGAATAATGAGCAGTTCTTC
>TRBV3-1/TRBV3-2|NA|NA|TRBJ1-1
CASSQGYGGSEAFF
TGTGCCAGCAGCCAAGGTTACGGGGGAAGTGAAGCTTTCTTT
>TRBV7-2|TRBD1|NA|TRBJ1-4
CASSLYAGTANEKLFF
TGTGCCAGCAGCTTATACGCCGGGACAGCGAATGAAAAACTGTTTTTT